These T cell receptor beta chains were read from a single sample in a study of CD8 T cells in ankylosing spondylitis. TCRdb called the 5' RACE reads again in MiXCR, with one record for every CDR3 protein. The data show roughly 700,000 distinct CDR3 sequences, around 20% seen once. The material sequenced was blood, either unsorted or a sorted T cell fraction (not recorded which). Receptors were obtained from a male donor with ankylosing spondylitis. Both conserved end residues are part of each CDR3. Each record gives: clone size, D gene, V gene, J gene, CDR3 protein, CDR3 DNA. D genes are given only for firm matches. Clone size is given for some rows only: seen once, a few or many times, or a class if the clone is expanded.

NA	NA	TRBV5-1	TRBJ1-6	CASSSGTNSNSPLHF	TGCGCCAGCAGCTCCGGGACAAATTCCAATTCACCCCTCCACTTT
few	NA	TRBV29-1	TRBJ2-7	CSVQGIGSYEQYF	TGCAGCGTACAGGGTATTGGGAGCTACGAGCAGTACTTC
NA	NA	TRBV20-1	TRBJ1-1	CSANRRLGTEAFF	TGCAGTGCCAACAGGCGTTTGGGCACTGAAGCTTTCTTT
few	NA	TRBV11-2	TRBJ2-1	CASSRTQASLHNEQFF	TGTGCCAGCAGCCGAACCCAGGCAAGCCTCCACAATGAGCAGTTCTTC
NA	NA	TRBV20-1	TRBJ2-1	CSATNGYHNEQFF	TGCAGTGCTACCAACGGGTACCACAATGAGCAGTTCTTC
few	TRBD1	TRBV20-1	TRBJ1-5	CSGKTGGNSNQPQHF	TGCAGTGGAAAAACAGGGGGTAATAGCAATCAGCCCCAGCATTTT
NA	TRBD1	TRBV5-6	TRBJ2-1	CASSRGGQGYNEQFF	TGTGCCAGCAGCCGAGGGGGACAGGGCTACAATGAGCAGTTCTTC
NA	NA	TRBV24-1	TRBJ2-5	CATSDPPQETQYF	TGTGCCACCAGTGATCCCCCCCAAGAGACCCAGTACTTC
few	TRBD1	TRBV20-1	TRBJ1-1	CSASIGTGNTEAFF	TGCAGTGCTAGTATTGGGACAGGCAACACTGAAGCTTTCTTT
NA	NA	TRBV10-3	TRBJ2-7	CAISESWARGNEQYF	TGTGCCATCAGTGAGTCCTGGGCTAGGGGGAACGAGCAGTACTTC
few	NA	TRBV7-8	TRBJ1-4	CASSPTVEKLFF	TGTGCCAGCAGCCCCACGGTCGAAAAACTGTTTTTT
NA	NA	TRBV4-2	TRBJ1-1	CASSQIGGAGTKTPFAEAFF	TGTGCCAGCAGCCAGATCGGAGGAGCCGGGACCAAAACACCCTTCGCTGAAGCTTTCTTT
NA	NA	TRBV4-1	TRBJ1-2	CASSQPTGINYGYTF	TGCGCCAGCAGCCAGCCGACAGGAATTAACTATGGCTACACCTTC
many	TRBD2	TRBV12-3/TRBV12-4	TRBJ2-1	CASSLLAEYNEQFF	TGTGCCAGCAGTTTACTAGCGGAGTACAATGAGCAGTTCTTC
few	NA	TRBV5-1	TRBJ2-7	CASSLSPSEQYF	TGCGCCAGCAGCTTGTCCCCGAGCGAGCAGTACTTC
NA	NA	TRBV5-6	TRBJ1-2	CASSALGDGYTF	TGTGCCAGCAGCGCTCTGGGGGATGGCTACACCTTC
few	NA	TRBV4-1	TRBJ1-1	CASSQIGKNTEAFF	TGCGCCAGCAGCCAAATCGGTAAGAACACTGAAGCTTTCTTT
NA	NA	TRBV5-5	TRBJ1-4	CASSLREEVGKEKLFF	TGTGCCAGCAGCCTCAGGGAGGAGGTGGGGAAAGAAAAACTGTTTTTT
NA	NA	TRBV7-8	TRBJ1-1	CASSPRGVPEAFF	TGTGCCAGCAGCCCTAGGGGGGTCCCTGAAGCTTTCTTT
NA	NA	TRBV20-1	TRBJ1-6	CSATSRSVAGRALHF	TGCAGTGCTACCTCGAGGTCGGTGGCAGGTCGGGCCCTCCACTTT
NA	TRBD2	TRBV20-1	TRBJ2-7	CSARRTSAGYEQYF	TGCAGTGCAAGACGGACTAGCGCAGGGTACGAGCAGTACTTC
few	NA	TRBV12-3/TRBV12-4	TRBJ2-1	CASSLTGPGGNEQFF	TGTGCCAGCAGTTTGACAGGGCCGGGGGGCAATGAGCAGTTCTTC
few	NA	TRBV29-1	TRBJ2-2	CSVAGATGELFF	TGCAGCGTTGCGGGTGCCACCGGGGAGCTGTTTTTT
few	TRBD1	TRBV6-2/TRBV6-3	TRBJ2-6	CASRETGAGANVLTF	TGTGCCAGCAGGGAGACAGGGGCTGGGGCCAACGTCCTGACTTTC
NA	NA	TRBV4-1	TRBJ2-1	CASSQETYFGNEQFF	TGCGCCAGCAGCCAAGAGACGTACTTCGGGAATGAGCAGTTCTTC
few	NA	TRBV10-1	TRBJ1-1	CASSESRGREAFF	TGCGCCAGCAGTGAGTCTCGGGGACGCGAAGCTTTCTTT
few	NA	TRBV25-1	TRBJ2-3	CALGVADTQYF	TGTGCCCTGGGGGTGGCAGATACGCAGTATTTT
NA	NA	TRBV6-5	TRBJ2-2	CASSYDSGSSAGELFF	TGTGCCAGCAGTTACGATTCGGGGAGTAGCGCCGGGGAGCTGTTTTTT
many	NA	TRBV11-2	TRBJ1-1	CASSSSTEAFF	TGTGCCAGCAGCTCTTCAACTGAAGCTTTCTTT
few	TRBD1	TRBV5-6	TRBJ1-6	CASSPGTGRGYNSPLHF	TGTGCCAGCAGCCCTGGGACAGGTAGAGGATATAATTCACCCCTCCACTTT
NA	NA	TRBV5-1	TRBJ1-1	CASSWGTNQDNTEAFF	TGCGCCAGCAGCTGGGGGACAAATCAGGATAACACTGAAGCTTTCTTT
few	NA	TRBV7-9	TRBJ1-1	CASSLSAEGAFF	TGTGCCAGCAGCTTATCGGCTGAAGGAGCTTTCTTT
NA	NA	TRBV15	TRBJ2-6	CATSSRSSSSGANVLTF	TGTGCCACCAGTTCCAGAAGTTCCAGCTCTGGGGCCAACGTCCTGACTTTC
many	NA	TRBV7-9	TRBJ2-2	CASGHRDGELFF	TGTGCCAGCGGCCACAGGGACGGGGAGCTGTTTTTT
few	TRBD2	TRBV20-1	TRBJ2-7	CSARDPSTSGWYEQYF	TGCAGTGCTAGAGACCCCTCGACTAGCGGGTGGTACGAGCAGTACTTC
few	TRBD2	TRBV4-1	TRBJ2-1	CASSQDGGGNEQFF	TGCGCCAGCAGCCAAGATGGCGGGGGAAATGAGCAGTTCTTC
NA	NA	TRBV2	TRBJ2-3	CASRDTGTAIDTQYF	TGTGCCAGCAGAGACACCGGGACCGCAATTGATACGCAGTATTTT
few	NA	TRBV4-2	TRBJ2-7	CASSQDLGRDEQYF	TGTGCCAGCAGCCAAGATTTGGGTAGGGACGAGCAGTACTTC
NA	NA	TRBV12-3/TRBV12-4	TRBJ1-2	CASSFEGANYGYTF	TGTGCCAGCAGTTTCGAAGGGGCGAACTATGGCTACACCTTC
NA	NA	TRBV6-1	TRBJ2-1	CASSPRAVTRYNEQFF	TGTGCCAGCAGTCCCCGGGCCGTCACGCGGTACAATGAGCAGTTCTTC
NA	TRBD1	TRBV3-1	TRBJ2-1	CASSQGQGASNEQFF	TGTGCCAGCAGCCAGGGACAGGGGGCGTCAAATGAGCAGTTCTTC
few	NA	TRBV7-8	TRBJ1-5	CASSFGENSNQPQHF	TGTGCCAGCAGCTTCGGGGAGAATAGCAATCAGCCCCAGCATTTT
NA	NA	TRBV9	TRBJ1-4	CASSAGRGDEKLFF	TGTGCCAGCAGCGCGGGGCGCGGGGACGAAAAACTGTTTTTT
many	NA	TRBV12-3/TRBV12-4	TRBJ2-1	CASSLGTSQFF	TGTGCCAGCAGTTTGGGAACCTCGCAGTTCTTC
NA	NA	TRBV29-1	TRBJ1-1	CSVRGPTEAFF	TGCAGCGTAAGAGGACCCACTGAAGCTTTCTTT
few	TRBD1	TRBV9	TRBJ1-1	CASSVGTENTEAFF	TGTGCCAGCAGCGTGGGGACAGAGAACACTGAAGCTTTCTTT
few	NA	TRBV2	TRBJ2-7	CASIASSYEQYF	TGTGCCAGCATCGCTAGCTCCTACGAGCAGTACTTC